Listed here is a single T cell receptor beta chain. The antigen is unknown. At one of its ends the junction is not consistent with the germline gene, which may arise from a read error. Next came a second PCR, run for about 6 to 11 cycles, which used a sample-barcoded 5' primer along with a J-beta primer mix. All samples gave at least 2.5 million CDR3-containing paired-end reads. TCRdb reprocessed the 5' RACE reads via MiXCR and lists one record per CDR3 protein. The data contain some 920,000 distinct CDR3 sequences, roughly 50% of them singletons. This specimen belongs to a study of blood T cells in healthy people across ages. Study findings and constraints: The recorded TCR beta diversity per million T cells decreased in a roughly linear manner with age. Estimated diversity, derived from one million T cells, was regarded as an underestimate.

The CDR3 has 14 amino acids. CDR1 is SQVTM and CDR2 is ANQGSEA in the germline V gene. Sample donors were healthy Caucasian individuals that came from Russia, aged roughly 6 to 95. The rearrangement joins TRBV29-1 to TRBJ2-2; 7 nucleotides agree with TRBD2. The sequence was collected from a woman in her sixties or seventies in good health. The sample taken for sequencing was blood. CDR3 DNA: TGCAACGTTCGGCGGGAGCCGAACACCGGGGAGCTGTTTTTT. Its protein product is CNVRREPNTGELFF.